This TCR beta chain was identified during a study of shared clonotypes between healthy human individuals. Study-level findings and limits: Naive subsets tended to show greater estimated richness than memory subsets.

This CDR3 is 17 amino acids long. Looked up from germline, CDR1 is MDHEN and CDR2 is SYDVKM. Trimming took off 10 bases at V and 1 base at J, with 20 bases between the two ends. Libraries were prepared by immunoSEQ multiplex PCR; TCRdb keeps only in-frame clonotypes and omits some of them. The sample consists of approximately 2.5 million clones, roughly 93% of them appearing once. As to this clone: No antigen is known for it.

This chain connects TRBV28 to TRBJ2-6; either TRBD1 or TRBD2 may supply D (6 bases each). The sequencing sample was made of naive CD4+ T cells from PBMCs. Subset in this sample: CD45RA+ positively selected. The sequence came from a young man in good health. Some clones in this sample may be carry-over from other donors' samples. The CDR3 here is CATTQGEGGSGANVLTF. CDR3 DNA sequence: TGTGCCACTACCCAGGGAGAGGGGGGATCTGGGGCCAACGTCCTGACTTTC.